Listed here are 31 T cell receptor beta chains from one sample, sequenced in a study of regulatory T cells in long-lasting Graves disease. Time point described: newly diagnosed GD, antithyroid drugs for less than 3 months. PBMCs were the source of the RNA used for TCR sequencing. To make TCR beta libraries, researchers used iRepertoire HTBI primers and Arm-PCR of CDR3 regions. One entry per CDR3 protein, called by TCRdb with MiXCR from the multiplex PCR reads. The sample lists some 500,000 distinct CDR3 sequences, about 16% seen once, with 20% to 30% in the top ten. This sample also belongs to another study, concerning T cells in Graves' hyperthyroidism and ophthalmopathy.

The source material was peripheral blood mononuclear cells (PBMCs), sampled at new diagnosis, from a patient treated with antithyroid drugs. These receptors all come from a woman in her forties or fifties with Graves disease.

This clonotype has at least ten counts. J is TRBJ1-4 and V is TRBV28; D is possibly TRBD1 (5 bases). The CDR3 spans 13 residues. Germline CDR1 is MDHEN and CDR2 is SYDVKM. V lost 5 bases and J lost 8, with 12 bases in between. The CDR3 loop reads CASSPQGGEKLFF. The CDR3 DNA sequence: TGTGCCAGCAGTCCCCAGGGTGGCGAAAAACTGTTTTTT.

The table lists this clonotype with many counts. This chain connects TRBV9 to TRBJ2-1; possibly TRBD2 for D (6 bases). Germline lookup yields CDR1 SGDLS and CDR2 YYNGEE. Between the trimmed V and J ends, which lost 2 bases and 8 bases, there was a span of 11 bases. The CDR3 runs 13 residues. CDR3 coding DNA: TGTGCCAGCAGCGTCGGTTCTAGCGATGAGCAGTTCTTC. It translates to CASSVGSSDEQFF.

This rearrangement joins TRBV12-3 or TRBV12-4 to TRBJ1-3; a weak D match, TRBD1 (6 bases). V shed 7 bases and J shed 4 bases, with 14 bases lying between them. This CDR3 contains 14 residues. The CDR3 reads CASNLGGLGNTIYF. For the CDR3, the DNA is TGTGCCAGCAATCTCGGGGGGCTCGGAAACACCATATATTTT.

The J gene is TRBJ2-1, the V gene TRBV5-1, with 7 nucleotides matching TRBD2. Germline CDR1 reads SGHRS; CDR2 reads YFSETQ. This CDR3 is 19 amino acids long. With V trimmed by 0 bases and J by 9 bases, 21 bases remained unmatched. The CDR3 DNA is TGCGCCAGCAGCTTGGGCTACGGAGACCGGGGGGAAAGAGGGTGTGAGCAGTTCTTC. Protein sequence: CASSLGYGDRGERGCEQFF.

In its sample, this clonotype was seen a few times. The chain joins TRBV5-1 to TRBJ1-1; a weak D match, TRBD1 (6 bases). V was shortened by 5 bases and J by 8 bases, with 10 bases between the two germline ends. Germline values: CDR1 SGHRS, CDR2 YFSETQ. The CDR3 has 11 residues. DNA for the CDR3: TGCGCCAGCAGTTTACAGGGAGAAGCTTTCTTT. This encodes CASSLQGEAFF.

Only a few counts were recorded for this clonotype. The CDR3 is CASRSPGNGANVLTF. The CDR3, as DNA: TGTGCCAGCAGGTCTCCAGGGAATGGGGCCAACGTCCTGACTTTC. V gene TRBV6-2 or TRBV6-3 combines with J gene TRBJ2-6, with a weak D call TRBD1 (5 bases). Per germline, CDR1 MNHEY and CDR2 SVGEGT. The CDR3 spans 15 residues. Trimming pared 6 bases from V and 3 bases from J, leaving 12 bases between.

This clonotype was found a few times. The rearrangement links TRBV2 to TRBJ1-2, with 7 positions matching TRBD1. The CDR3 is made up of 15 amino acids. CDR1 and CDR2 (germline): SNHLY, FYNNEI. V shed 7 bases, J shed 0 bases, and the junction held 8 bases outside the gene matches. The CDR3 protein is CASKDRDSANYGYTF. The DNA of the CDR3 is TGTGCCAGCAAGGACCGGGACAGTGCTAACTATGGCTACACCTTC.

In its sample, this clonotype was seen many times. This chain joins TRBV3-1 and TRBJ1-5, with D possibly TRBD1 on 6 matching bases. Per germline, CDR1 LGHDT and CDR2 YNNKEL (reference sequence). The CDR3 is 14 residues long. V lost 4 bases and J lost 3, with 10 bases in between. This CDR3 reads CASSRDTYNQPQHF. Written as DNA, the CDR3 is TGTGCCAGCAGCCGGGACACCTACAATCAGCCCCAGCATTTT.

This clonotype has more than one count but fewer than ten. The rearrangement uses TRBV19 and TRBJ1-5, with a tentative D call TRBD1 (5 bases). V gave up 5 bases and J gave up 1 base, with 15 bases separating them. The CDR3 contains 16 residues. Per germline, CDR1 LNHDA and CDR2 SQIVND (reference sequence). The CDR3 region has the DNA TGTGCCAGTAGTCTACTGGGGACTGCGAGCAATCAGCCCCAGCATTTT. Protein: CASSLLGTASNQPQHF.

The gene calls are TRBV28 and TRBJ1-5, with D maybe TRBD1 (6 bases). This CDR3 is built from 15 residues. The germline V gene has CDR1 MDHEN and CDR2 SYDVKM. Trimming cost V 2 bases and J 6 bases, with 14 bases left between them. CDR3 in DNA: TGTGCCAGCAGTTTAGGGCCTCAGGGGCGTCAGCCCCAGCATTTT. Translating gives CASSLGPQGRQPQHF.

This clonotype appeared many times. This chain connects TRBV11-2 to TRBJ2-1; D is uncertain. The V end lost 1 base, the J end lost 6 bases, and 4 bases lay between the germline ends. CDR3 size: 12 residues. Per the germline V gene, CDR1 is SGHAT and CDR2 is FQNNGV. The CDR3 DNA follows: TGTGCCAGCAGCTTAGTCGGCAATGAGCAGTTCTTC. Protein product: CASSLVGNEQFF.

This clonotype was found a few times. The genes are TRBV19 and TRBJ2-5; 7 nucleotides match TRBD2. The germline V gene has CDR1 LNHDA and CDR2 SQIVND (reference sequence). The V and J ends lost 5 bases and 0 bases, in that order; junction bases with no gene match: 3. This CDR3 region has 14 residues. CDR3 sequence: CASSASGDQETQYF. The CDR3 region has the DNA TGTGCCAGTAGTGCGAGCGGGGACCAAGAGACCCAGTACTTC.

There are many counts of this clonotype. The V call is TRBV28, the J call TRBJ1-3; D not resolved. The CDR3 is 17 residues long. CDR1 is MDHEN, CDR2 SYDVKM, per germline. Trimming cost V 6 bases and J 1 base, with 19 bases left between them. The CDR3 bases are TGTGCCAGCAGGAACCGGGGAATCTCTAGGTCTGGAAACACCATATATTTT. Its protein product is CASRNRGISRSGNTIYF.

This clonotype showed up many times. This sequence joins TRBV2 and TRBJ2-1; D gene ambiguous. The V gene lost 5 bases and the J gene lost 6 bases, with 11 bases spanning the gap. The CDR3 covers 13 residues. Germline V gene sequence: CDR1 SNHLY, CDR2 FYNNEI. The CDR3 is CASSRGFGNEQFF. The CDR3 region has the DNA TGTGCCAGCAGTCGTGGATTCGGCAATGAGCAGTTCTTC.

This clonotype was counted ten times or more. CDR3 residues: CSARDHPAGPASETQYF. The CDR3 DNA is TGCAGTGCTAGGGATCACCCAGCGGGACCCGCTTCGGAGACCCAGTACTTC. The gene calls are TRBV20-1 and TRBJ2-5; TRBD2 aligns across 7 bases. J was trimmed by 5 bases and V by 3 bases; bases with no gene match: 18. There are 17 residues in the CDR3. Germline lookup yields CDR1 DFQATT and CDR2 SNEGSKA (reference sequence).

This clonotype has ten or more counts. DNA of the CDR3: TGCGCCAGCAGCTTGTATCCCCGCCAGGGTGGAGACACTGAAGCTTTCTTT. This codes for CASSLYPRQGGDTEAFF. V usage is TRBV5-1 and J usage is TRBJ1-1, with D perhaps TRBD1 (5 bases). CDR1 is SGHRS, CDR2 YFSETQ, per germline. CDR3 length: 17 amino acids. V lost 1 base to trimming and J lost 3 bases, with 19 bases between them.

This clonotype was seen a handful of times. The rearrangement links TRBV27 to TRBJ1-6; 8 bases are a match to TRBD1. Germline V lookup: CDR1 MNHEY, CDR2 SMNVEV (reference sequence). This CDR3 has 15 amino acids. With 4 bases clipped from V and 7 bases from J, the junction kept 6 bases outside the gene matches. In DNA, the CDR3 is TGTGCCAGCAGTTGGATCGGACAGGGCAATTCACCCCTCCACTTT. Translating gives CASSWIGQGNSPLHF.

Remarks on this clonotype: Just one base apart from a much larger clone, this may be a read error. The chain uses TRBV28 and TRBJ1-1, with D tentatively TRBD1 (5 bases). The CDR3 loop spans 13 amino acids. The germline V gene encodes CDR1 MDHEN and CDR2 SYDVKM. Trimming took off 7 bases at V and 7 bases at J, with 16 bases between the two ends. Here the CDR3 DNA reads TGTGCCAGCACCCTACAGGAGGCTGTTGAAGCTTTCTTT. Its protein is CASTLQEAVEAFF.

The CDR3 is CASSLLDRPSEAFF. The CDR3 DNA is TGTGCCAGCAGTTTATTGGACAGGCCTTCTGAAGCTTTCTTT. The chain links TRBV27 to TRBJ1-1; 7 nucleotides agree with TRBD1. V lost 1 base and J lost 6; bases outside the gene matches: 5. The germline gives CDR1 MNHEY, CDR2 SMNVEV (reference sequence). The CDR3 has 14 amino acids.

This clonotype appeared many times. J is TRBJ2-7 and V is TRBV3-1, with D uncertain. Germline V gene data show CDR1 as LGHDT and CDR2 as YNNKEL (reference sequence). CDR3 size: 14 residues. V was clipped by 1 base and J by 2 bases, with 9 bases between them. CDR3 protein: CASSQGSSAYEQYF. The CDR3 DNA follows: TGTGCCAGCAGCCAAGGGAGCAGCGCCTACGAGCAGTACTTC.

The chain has TRBV7-9 and TRBJ1-5; TRBD1 is a possible D gene (6 bases). In germline, CDR1 is SEHNR, CDR2 FQNEAQ (reference sequence). This CDR3 has 18 residues. V lost 3 bases and J lost 2, with 20 bases in between. The CDR3 is CASSFGGPLGTRNQPQHF. The CDR3 coding sequence is TGTGCCAGCAGCTTTGGAGGGCCTTTGGGGACACGCAATCAGCCCCAGCATTTT.

There are a few counts of this clonotype. This chain connects TRBV2 to TRBJ1-6; the match to TRBD1 covers 9 bases. Losses at the gene ends were 6 bases for V and 5 bases for J; bases not matched to a gene: 2. CDR3 length: 14 residues. Germline loops: CDR1 SNHLY, CDR2 FYNNEI. The chain's CDR3 is CASRGQGDNSPLHF. The CDR3 DNA is TGTGCCAGCAGGGGACAGGGAGATAATTCACCCCTCCACTTT.

This clonotype was counted at least ten times. This rearrangement joins TRBV20-1 to TRBJ2-1; D unclear. The CDR3 loop spans 12 amino acids. V lost 5 bases and J 9 bases, leaving 14 bases between the germline ends. Germline CDR1 is DFQATT and CDR2 is SNEGSKA (reference sequence). This chain's CDR3 is CSASLGNGEQFF. CDR3 sequence (DNA): TGCAGTGCTTCTTTAGGCAATGGTGAGCAGTTCTTC.

The table lists this clonotype with a few counts. The chain combines TRBV20-1 with TRBJ1-4; the match to TRBD1 covers 7 bases. The V and J ends lost 2 bases and 7 bases, in that order; junction bases with no gene match: 7. Germline CDR1 DFQATT, CDR2 SNEGSKA (reference sequence). The CDR3 consists of 14 residues. The CDR3 coding sequence is TGCAGTGCTAGACGGACAGGAGGGGGTGAAAAACTGTTTTTT. This sequence encodes CSARRTGGGEKLFF.

This clonotype was seen only a few times. The chain links TRBV7-9 to TRBJ2-1, with TRBD2 matching 10 bases. Germline V gene sequence: CDR1 SEHNR, CDR2 FQNEAQ (reference sequence). The CDR3 is 16 residues long. The V and J ends lost 5 bases and 5 bases, in that order; junction bases with no gene match: 9. The CDR3 sequence is CASSPHSGGLDNEQFF. CDR3 DNA: TGTGCCAGCAGCCCCCATAGCGGGGGGCTAGACAATGAGCAGTTCTTC.

This clonotype was observed many times. The chain uses TRBV2 and TRBJ2-7; D is unclear. The V end lost 7 bases, the J end lost 0 bases, and 10 bases lay between the germline ends. CDR1 and CDR2 from the germline V gene are SNHLY and FYNNEI. The CDR3 totals 13 residues. As DNA, the CDR3 is TGTGCCAGCACCCAGGTACCCTCCTACGAGCAGTACTTC. It specifies CASTQVPSYEQYF.

This sequence joins TRBV3-1 and TRBJ1-6; TRBD1 matches 7 bases. Germline CDR1 and CDR2: LGHDT and YNNKEL (reference sequence). The CDR3 length is 17 residues. The V segment lost 2 bases and the J segment 4 bases; nucleotides outside the gene matches: 8. The CDR3 reads CASSQSSGTAYNSPLHF. The CDR3 bases are TGTGCCAGCAGCCAAAGCTCCGGGACAGCTTATAATTCACCCCTCCACTTT.

The V gene is TRBV10-3, the J gene TRBJ1-2; D might be TRBD1 (6 bases). CDR1 and CDR2 (germline): ENHRY, SYGVKD. V shed 2 bases and J shed 0 bases, with 10 bases lying between them. This CDR3 is 15 amino acids long. Here the CDR3 DNA reads TGTGCCATCAGTGAGAAGGGGGGGGCTAACTATGGCTACACCTTC. Amino acid sequence: CAISEKGGANYGYTF.

A note on this clonotype: A read error is possible here, since a much larger clone lies one base away. Because the CDR3 is missing its conserved closing phenylalanine or tryptophan, this is likely a read error. The V call is TRBV28, the J call TRBJ1-2, with 9 bases matching TRBD1. Germline CDR1 is MDHEN and CDR2 is SYDVKM. There are 14 residues in the CDR3. The J segment lost 1 base and the V segment lost 6 bases, leaving 3 bases of the junction unmatched. Here the CDR3 DNA reads TGTGCCAGCAGGACAGGGGGAGATAACTATGGCTACACCCTC. This gives the protein CASRTGGDNYGYTL.

V and J are TRBV12-3 or TRBV12-4 and TRBJ1-4; no firm D call. The V end lost 1 base, the J end lost 8 bases, and 11 bases lay between the germline ends. CDR3 length equals 14 residues. In nucleotides, the CDR3 is TGTGCCAGCAGTTTAGAGGTCGGTCTGGAAAAACTGTTTTTT. Encoded protein: CASSLEVGLEKLFF.

Many counts were recorded for this clonotype. This sequence joins TRBV5-1 and TRBJ2-1; D gene uncertain. This CDR3 has 15 amino acids. In germline, CDR1 is SGHRS, CDR2 YFSETQ. Trimming left V 0 bases short and J 0 bases short, with 7 bases between. CDR3 sequence: CASSLGRFSYNEQFF. As DNA, the CDR3 is TGCGCCAGCAGCTTGGGACGGTTCTCCTACAATGAGCAGTTCTTC.